The present TCR beta chain was sequenced within a study of CD8+CD57+ T cells in acquired aplastic anemia. Germline V gives CDR1 SEHNR, CDR2 FQNEAQ (reference sequence). This CDR3 contains 15 residues. With V trimmed by 5 bases and J by 4 bases, 7 bases remained unmatched. This clonotype was picked up many times. Both TCR beta VDJ combination and CDR3 sequence profiling were carried out. Genomic DNA was the template for this profiling. TCRdb used MiXCR to reprocess the reads, holding one entry per CDR3 protein. The data hold 65,000 to 85,000 distinct CDR3 sequences, with approximately 54% observed a single time.

Specimen: sorted CD4+, CD8+, or CD8+CD57+ T cells (not recorded which) from PBMCs. The receptor's source is a human donor in good health, serving as a control. The chain employs TRBV7-9 and TRBJ1-4; 7 bases agree with TRBD1. Here the CDR3 reads CASSPRDSYNEKLFF. The CDR3 bases are TGTGCCAGCAGCCCTCGGGACAGTTATAATGAAAAACTGTTTTTT. The full variable domain, in which reference TRBV7-9 and TRBJ1-4 provide the parts outside the CDR3, is DTGVSQNPRHKITKRGQNVTFRCDPISEHNRLYWYRQTLGQGPEFLTYFQNEAQLEKSRLLSDRFSAERPKGSFSTLEIQRTEQGDSAMYLCASSPRDSYNEKLFFGSGTQLSVL.